These 30 T cell receptor beta chains originate from one sample sequenced in a study of low-dose radiotherapy and immunotherapy resistance in tumors. Primers targeting TRAV and TRBV primed first-strand cDNA, covering alpha and beta chains. It was with a constant-region primer and a V-primer adapter that TCRs were amplified over about 19 PCR cycles. TCRdb called the reads again in MiXCR, with one record for every CDR3 protein. The sample carries 16,000 or so distinct CDR3 sequences, around two thirds recorded once. Source of these receptors: a human donor with advanced metastatic prostate, ovarian, gallbladder or colorectal cancer (not recorded which). This table probably holds off-target reads from a library built for another chain.

This clonotype was seen only once. V gene TRBV14 combines with J gene TRBJ1-1; D gene ambiguous. V was trimmed by 1 base and J by 1 base, leaving 7 bases between them. CDR1 and CDR2 from the germline V gene are SGHDN and FVKESK. CDR3 length: 14 amino acids. CDR3 region: CASSQVYGNTEAFF. CDR3 bases: TGTGCCAGCAGCCAAGTATATGGGAACACTGAAGCTTTCTTT.

The chain recombines TRBV5-6 with TRBJ1-5; D is undetermined. The CDR3 length is 15 residues. The V end was cut by 1 base, the J end by 4 bases, with 12 bases between. Germline CDR1 is SGHDT and CDR2 is YYEEEE. DNA of the CDR3: TGTGCCAGCAGCTTGAACCGCAGACCGAATCAGCCCCAGCATTTT. Encoded protein: CASSLNRRPNQPQHF.

This chain joins TRBV6-1 and TRBJ1-2, with TRBD1 matching over 8 bases. V dropped 6 bases and J dropped 8; count of bases not matched to a gene: 8. Looked up from germline, CDR1 is MNHNS and CDR2 is SASEGT. The CDR3 is made up of 13 amino acids. The CDR3 bases are TGTGCCAGCAGGGCCGGGACAGGAGGGGGCTACACCTTC. Its translation is CASRAGTGGGYTF.

The J gene is TRBJ2-4, the V gene TRBV29-1; 7 nucleotides agree with TRBD1. Germline CDR1 is SQVTM and CDR2 is ANQGSEA. The length of the CDR3 is 12 residues. With V trimmed by 7 bases and J by 6 bases, 6 bases remained unmatched. This CDR3 is CSAIRQGNIQYF. The CDR3 DNA follows: TGCAGCGCGATTCGACAGGGAAACATTCAGTACTTC.

The chain employs TRBV4-2 and TRBJ2-3; either TRBD1 or TRBD2 may supply D (6 bases each). Trimming took 4 bases from V and 0 from J, leaving 11 bases between them. CDR3 length equals 15 residues. Germline V CDR1 and CDR2: LGHNA, YNFKEQ. CDR3 DNA: TGTGCCAGCAGCCCCGTAGGGGGGAGCACAGATACGCAGTATTTT. It is translated as CASSPVGGSTDTQYF.

This chain joins TRBV11-3 and TRBJ2-1, with 13 positions matching TRBD2. CDR3 length: 16 residues. Germline V gene data show CDR1 as SGHNT and CDR2 as YENEEA. V was pared by 5 bases and J by 8 bases, with 9 bases of the junction left unmatched. The CDR3 sequence: CASSPRTSGSADEQFF. The CDR3 DNA follows: TGTGCCAGCAGCCCTCGGACTAGCGGGAGTGCCGATGAGCAGTTCTTC.

This clonotype was counted only a few times. The chain combines TRBV10-3 with TRBJ2-7; possibly TRBD1 or TRBD2 for D (5 bases each). CDR3 length: 12 residues. With 10 bases removed from V and 4 bases from J, the gap between germline ends came to 14 bases. Germline V gene lookup returns CDR1 ENHRY and CDR2 SYGVKD. The CDR3 is CATGTLRYEQYF. The CDR3 DNA follows: TGTGCCACCGGGACCCTGCGGTACGAGCAGTACTTC.

This sequence joins TRBV4-1 and TRBJ1-1; weak D call: TRBD1 (5 bases). The V end was cut by 0 bases, the J end by 0 bases, with 11 bases between. The CDR3 is 16 residues long. Germline CDR1 is MGHRA and CDR2 is YSYEKL. The CDR3 DNA reads TGCGCCAGCAGCCAAGATAGCAGGGTGGTGAACACTGAAGCTTTCTTT. Protein product: CASSQDSRVVNTEAFF.

The chain links TRBV5-1 to TRBJ2-7, with 11 positions matching TRBD1. With 0 bases clipped from V and 3 bases from J, the junction kept 8 bases outside the gene matches. This CDR3 contains 17 residues. The germline V gene encodes CDR1 SGHRS and CDR2 YFSETQ. The CDR3 sequence is CASSLAVAGTGGYEQYF. For the CDR3, the DNA is TGCGCCAGCAGCTTGGCCGTCGCCGGGACAGGGGGCTACGAGCAGTACTTC.

In its sample, this clonotype was seen a few times. V gene TRBV28 combines with J gene TRBJ2-7; 8 nucleotides match TRBD2. Germline CDR1 and CDR2: MDHEN and SYDVKM. V was clipped by 10 bases and J by 3 bases; unmatched bases: 11. CDR3 size: 14 residues. CDR3 in amino acids: CAINGAGGLYEQYF. DNA of the CDR3: TGTGCCATAAACGGGGCGGGAGGCCTCTACGAGCAGTACTTC. The variable domain in full, with the rest retrieved from reference TRBV28 and TRBJ2-7, is DVKVTQSSRYLVKRTGEKVFLECVQDMDHENMFWYRQDPGLGLRLIYFSYDVKMKEKGDIPEGYSVSREKKERFSLILESASTNQTSMYLCAINGAGGLYEQYFGPGTRLTVT.

The chain uses TRBV5-1 and TRBJ2-5; maybe TRBD2 (6 bases). V was pared by 3 bases and J by 4 bases, with 10 bases between. Germline V gene lookup returns CDR1 SGHRS and CDR2 YFSETQ. The CDR3 has 13 amino acids. CDR3 protein: CASSYAGGETQYF. The CDR3 nucleotides are TGCGCCAGCAGCTACGCCGGGGGAGAGACCCAGTACTTC. Combining the CDR3 with reference TRBV5-1 and TRBJ2-5 gives the whole variable domain KAGVTQTPRYLIKTRGQQVTLSCSPISGHRSVSWYQQTPGQGLQFLFEYFSETQRNKGNFPGRFSGRQFSNSRSEMNVSTLELGDSALYLCASSYAGGETQYFGPGTRLLVL.

The chain uses TRBV10-3 and TRBJ2-7; D remains unclear. The V and J ends lost 3 bases and 3 bases respectively, with 12 bases between them. Germline assignment: CDR1 ENHRY and CDR2 SYGVKD. This CDR3 comprises 14 residues. The CDR3 reads CAISDSQRFYEQYF. CDR3 DNA: TGTGCCATCAGTGACTCACAGAGGTTCTACGAGCAGTACTTC.

The chain carries TRBV24-1 and TRBJ1-2; perhaps TRBD1 as D (5 bases). Deletions cut 4 bases from V and 4 bases from J, with 12 bases between. The germline V gene has CDR1 KGHDR and CDR2 SFDVKD. The CDR3 is 14 amino acids. In DNA, the CDR3 is TGTGCCACCAGTGACCGCGTTGGGACCTATGGCTACACCTTC. As protein: CATSDRVGTYGYTF.

V is TRBV5-5 and J is TRBJ1-6; the D is unclear. Trimming took 4 bases from V and 0 from J, leaving 14 bases between them. CDR3 length: 17 residues. Germline CDR1 and CDR2: SGHKS and YYEKEE (reference sequence). For the CDR3, the DNA is TGTGCCAGCAGCCCAGAAACTGGGAGCTCCTATAATTCACCCCTCCACTTT. Translated, it gives CASSPETGSSYNSPLHF.

This clonotype occurred a few times. The gene calls are TRBV13 and TRBJ2-1; D may be TRBD1 (6 bases). There are 14 residues in the CDR3. Per germline, CDR1 PRHDT and CDR2 FYEKMQ (reference sequence). The V gene lost 9 bases and the J gene lost 5 bases, with 17 bases spanning the gap. In DNA, the CDR3 is TGTGCCAGTACCGTGGACAGTGGCGACAATGAGCAGTTCTTC. The encoded protein is CASTVDSGDNEQFF.

The rearrangement joins TRBV12-3 or TRBV12-4 to TRBJ2-1, with 10 positions matching TRBD2. CDR3 length: 16 amino acids. Losses at the gene ends were 6 bases for V and 9 bases for J; bases not matched to a gene: 14. CDR3 DNA sequence: TGTGCCAGCAGAATAGCGGGGGGTGGTCTTTACGTTGAGCAGTTCTTC. Translation gives CASRIAGGGLYVEQFF.

This chain links TRBV20-1 with TRBJ2-2, with 8 bases aligning to TRBD2. CDR1 DFQATT and CDR2 SNEGSKA come from the germline V gene (reference sequence). The CDR3 consists of 14 residues. The V and J ends lost 2 bases and 1 base, in that order; junction bases with no gene match: 0. The CDR3 DNA reads TGCAGTGCTAGAACTAGCGGGAACACCGGGGAGCTGTTTTTT. Amino acids: CSARTSGNTGELFF.

This sequence joins TRBV28 and TRBJ2-7; tentatively, D is TRBD1 (6 bases). Germline V gene lookup returns CDR1 MDHEN and CDR2 SYDVKM. This CDR3 has 15 residues. Trimming left V 9 bases short and J 8 bases short, with 26 bases between. CDR3 sequence (DNA): TGTGCCAGTAGAAAAACAGGGAGCCCTTTTAACCAGCAGTACTTC. The encoded protein is CASRKTGSPFNQQYF.

The chain has TRBV29-1 and TRBJ2-1; no clear D gene. Germline CDR1 SQVTM, CDR2 ANQGSEA. The CDR3 is made up of 12 amino acids. V was shortened by 3 bases and J by 6 bases, with 9 bases between the two germline ends. The CDR3 protein is CSVDRQRNEQFF. The DNA of the CDR3 is TGCAGCGTTGATAGGCAACGCAATGAGCAGTTCTTC.

This clonotype was picked up one time. The chain joins TRBV4-1 to TRBJ1-2, with no clear D. The CDR3 is 14 amino acids. Germline CDR1 MGHRA, CDR2 YSYEKL. V lost 1 base, J lost 1 base, and 7 bases lay in between. The DNA for the CDR3 is TGCGCCAGCAGCCAAGGGGAATTTAACTATGGCTACACCTTC. Translation: CASSQGEFNYGYTF.

This chain joins TRBV11-3 and TRBJ2-7; 10 bases match TRBD2. V was pared by 2 bases and J by 7 bases, with 5 bases of the junction left unmatched. Germline V gene data show CDR1 as SGHNT and CDR2 as YENEEA. The CDR3 loop spans 14 amino acids. The CDR3 DNA reads as TGTGCCAGCAGCTTACTGGGACTAGCGTCTGAGCAGTACTTC. Translating gives CASSLLGLASEQYF. The full variable domain, in which reference TRBV11-3 and TRBJ2-7 provide the parts outside the CDR3, is EAGVVQSPRYKIIEKKQPVAFWCNPISGHNTLYWYLQNLGQGPELLIRYENEEAVDDSQLPKDRFSAERLKGVDSTLKIQPAELGDSAVYLCASSLLGLASEQYFGPGTRLTVT.

The chain recombines TRBV6-2 or TRBV6-3 with TRBJ2-4; 10 bases match TRBD1. The CDR3 sequence is 17 residues long. CDR1 is MNHEY and CDR2 is SVGEGT in the germline V gene. J lost 0 bases, V lost 0 bases, and 2 bases had no gene match. The CDR3 reads CASSYSGQGIAKNIQYF. CDR3 sequence (DNA): TGTGCCAGCAGTTACTCGGGACAGGGGATAGCCAAAAACATTCAGTACTTC.

In this sample, this clonotype turned up once. This chain connects TRBV20-1 to TRBJ2-1, with 9 bases matching TRBD2. Germline assignment: CDR1 DFQATT and CDR2 SNEGSKA (reference sequence). V was clipped by 3 bases and J by 7 bases; unmatched bases: 13. The CDR3 is 16 residues long. For the CDR3, the DNA is TGCAGTGCTAGTTCAACTAGCGGGTCCAATGGGAATGAGCAGTTCTTC. Amino acids: CSASSTSGSNGNEQFF.

This chain links TRBV29-1 with TRBJ1-5, with 7 bases matching TRBD1. Germline CDR1 and CDR2: SQVTM and ANQGSEA. There are 13 residues in the CDR3. V gave up 7 bases and J gave up 0 bases; unmatched junction bases: 3. The CDR3 sequence: CSGDRASNQPQHF. CDR3 nucleotide sequence: TGCAGCGGTGACAGGGCTAGCAATCAGCCCCAGCATTTT. The variable domain in full, completed from reference TRBV29-1 and TRBJ1-5, reads SAVISQKPSRDICQRGTSLTIQCQVDSQVTMMFWYRQQPGQSLTLIATANQGSEATYESGFVIDKFPISRPNLTFSTLTVSNMSPEDSSIYLCSGDRASNQPQHFGDGTRLSIL.

The chain links TRBV5-1 to TRBJ2-1; TRBD1 matches 12 bases. The V segment lost 4 bases and the J segment 6 bases; nucleotides outside the gene matches: 11. CDR3 length equals 17 residues. Germline CDR1 SGHRS, CDR2 YFSETQ. CDR3 sequence: CASSPRTLGQGANEQFF. DNA of the CDR3: TGCGCCAGCAGCCCGCGCACCCTGGGACAGGGGGCCAATGAGCAGTTCTTC. Combining the CDR3 with reference TRBV5-1 and TRBJ2-1 gives the whole variable domain KAGVTQTPRYLIKTRGQQVTLSCSPISGHRSVSWYQQTPGQGLQFLFEYFSETQRNKGNFPGRFSGRQFSNSRSEMNVSTLELGDSALYLCASSPRTLGQGANEQFFGPGTRLTVL.

The sample holds a few counts of this clonotype. The genes are TRBV28 and TRBJ2-3; D perhaps matches TRBD2 (6 bases). Trimming removed 3 bases from V and 3 bases from J, with 10 bases in between. CDR3 size: 14 residues. Germline CDR1 and CDR2: MDHEN and SYDVKM. The CDR3 DNA sequence: TGTGCCAGCAGTTTCAGCGGGCGTACAGATACGCAGTATTTT. Its protein is CASSFSGRTDTQYF. The variable domain in full, completed from reference TRBV28 and TRBJ2-3, reads DVKVTQSSRYLVKRTGEKVFLECVQDMDHENMFWYRQDPGLGLRLIYFSYDVKMKEKGDIPEGYSVSREKKERFSLILESASTNQTSMYLCASSFSGRTDTQYFGPGTRLTVL.

This clonotype was counted only a few times. The CDR3 protein is CASTSAGSPLHF. CDR3 in DNA: TGTGCCAGCACATCCGCAGGTTCACCCCTCCACTTT. V is TRBV28 and J is TRBJ1-6; the D is unclear. CDR3 length: 12 residues. The germline V gene has CDR1 MDHEN and CDR2 SYDVKM. V shed 7 bases and J shed 9 bases, with 10 bases lying between them.

The chain joins TRBV20-1 to TRBJ2-1; maybe TRBD2 (6 bases). V lost 7 bases and J 5 bases, leaving 15 bases between the germline ends. The CDR3 totals 13 residues. Germline lookup yields CDR1 DFQATT and CDR2 SNEGSKA (reference sequence). The CDR3 DNA is TGCAGTGAGGACGGCGGGACCAACAATGAGCAGTTCTTC. Its protein product is CSEDGGTNNEQFF.

The chain is built from TRBV12-3 or TRBV12-4 and TRBJ1-1; D is uncertain. Trimming removed 6 bases at V and 1 base at J, with 12 bases between. The CDR3 is 14 residues long. The CDR3 DNA follows: TGTGCCAGCAGGCCGGACGGATCGAACACTGAAGCTTTCTTT. Translation: CASRPDGSNTEAFF.

J is TRBJ2-7 and V is TRBV27; D unclear. V lost 5 bases and J lost 5, with 13 bases in between. In germline, CDR1 is MNHEY, CDR2 SMNVEV (reference sequence). This CDR3 contains 13 residues. CDR3 nucleotide sequence: TGTGCCAGCAGTCTAAGTAGGGCCAACGAGCAGTACTTC. This gives the protein CASSLSRANEQYF.